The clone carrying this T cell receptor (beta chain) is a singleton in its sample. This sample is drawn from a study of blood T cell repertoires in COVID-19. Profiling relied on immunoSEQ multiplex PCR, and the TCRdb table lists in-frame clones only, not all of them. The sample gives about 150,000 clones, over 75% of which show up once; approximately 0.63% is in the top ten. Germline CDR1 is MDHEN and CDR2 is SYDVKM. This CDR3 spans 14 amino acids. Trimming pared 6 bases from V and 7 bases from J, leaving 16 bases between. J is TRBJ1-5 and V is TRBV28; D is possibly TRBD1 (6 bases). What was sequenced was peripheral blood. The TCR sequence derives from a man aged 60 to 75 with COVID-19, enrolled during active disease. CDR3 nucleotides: TGTGCCAGCAGCCCGGGACAACGAGGACAGCCCCAGCATTTT. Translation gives CASSPGQRGQPQHF.